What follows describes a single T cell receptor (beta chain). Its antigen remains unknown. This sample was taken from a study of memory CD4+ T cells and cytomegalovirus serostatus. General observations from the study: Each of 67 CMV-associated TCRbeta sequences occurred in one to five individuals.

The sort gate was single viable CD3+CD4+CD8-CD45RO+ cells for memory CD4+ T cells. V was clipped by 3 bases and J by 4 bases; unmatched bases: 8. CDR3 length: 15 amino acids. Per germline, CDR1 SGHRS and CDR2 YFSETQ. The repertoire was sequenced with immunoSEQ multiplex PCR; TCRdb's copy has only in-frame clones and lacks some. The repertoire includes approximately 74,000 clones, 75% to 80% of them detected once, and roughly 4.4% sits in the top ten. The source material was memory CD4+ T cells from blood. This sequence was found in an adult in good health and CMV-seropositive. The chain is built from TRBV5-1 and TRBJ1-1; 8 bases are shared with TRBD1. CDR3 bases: TGCGCCAGCAGCTCCGGACAGGGAATTGGCACTGAAGCTTTCTTT. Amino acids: CASSSGQGIGTEAFF.